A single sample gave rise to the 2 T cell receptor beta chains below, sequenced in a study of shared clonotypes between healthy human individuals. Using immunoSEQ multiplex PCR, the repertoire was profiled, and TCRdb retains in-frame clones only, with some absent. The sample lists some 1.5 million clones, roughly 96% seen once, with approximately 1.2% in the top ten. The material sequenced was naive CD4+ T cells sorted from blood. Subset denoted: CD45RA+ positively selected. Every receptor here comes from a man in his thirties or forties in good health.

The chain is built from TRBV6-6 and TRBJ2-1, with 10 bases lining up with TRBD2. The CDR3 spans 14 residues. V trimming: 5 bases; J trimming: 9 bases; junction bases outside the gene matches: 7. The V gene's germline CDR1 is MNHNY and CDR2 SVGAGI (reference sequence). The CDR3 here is CASSRTSGFGEQFF. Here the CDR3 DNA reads TGTGCCAGCAGTCGGACTAGCGGTTTCGGTGAGCAGTTCTTC.

This CDR3 reads CASSLGAQVTGELFF. In nucleotides, the CDR3 is TGCGCCAGCAGCTTGGGGGCACAGGTTACCGGGGAGCTGTTTTTT. V gene TRBV5-1 combines with J gene TRBJ2-2; a possible D gene is TRBD1 (5 bases). Trimming removed 0 bases at V and 5 bases at J, with 11 bases between. CDR1 is SGHRS, CDR2 YFSETQ, per germline. The CDR3 sequence is 15 residues long.